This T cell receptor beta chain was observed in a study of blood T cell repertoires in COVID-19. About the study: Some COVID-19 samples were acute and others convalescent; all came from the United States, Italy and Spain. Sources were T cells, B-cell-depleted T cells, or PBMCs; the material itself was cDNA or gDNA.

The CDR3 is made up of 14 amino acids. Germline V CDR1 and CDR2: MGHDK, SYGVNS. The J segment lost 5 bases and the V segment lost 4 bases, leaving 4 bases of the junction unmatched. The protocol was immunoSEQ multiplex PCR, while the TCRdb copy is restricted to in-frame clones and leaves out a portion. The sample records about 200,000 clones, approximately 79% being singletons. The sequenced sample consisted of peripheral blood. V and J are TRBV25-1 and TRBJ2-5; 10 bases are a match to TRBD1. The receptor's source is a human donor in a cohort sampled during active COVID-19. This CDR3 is CASSVTGGGETQYF. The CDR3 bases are TGTGCCAGCAGTGTGACAGGGGGCGGCGAGACCCAGTACTTC.